This TCR beta chain derives from a study of cytomegalovirus exposure and HLA in healthy donors. This CDR3 has 13 residues. Germline-derived CDR1 and CDR2 are SNHLY and FYNNEI. Germline trimming cut 7 bases from V and 3 bases from J; bases unmatched to any gene: 3. 60 Vbeta and 13 Jbeta primers were used in PCR. Generated by immunoSEQ multiplex PCR, the TCRdb table keeps only in-frame clones and is missing some. The sample has under 200,000 clones, around three quarters seen once. Sequenced sample: PBMCs. The V and J genes are TRBV2 and TRBJ2-3; 8 nucleotides align to TRBD1. The sequence derives from a middle-aged man in good health and CMV-seronegative. The CDR3 DNA is TGTGCCAGCAAAGGACAGGGAACAGATACGCAGTATTTT. It specifies CASKGQGTDTQYF.